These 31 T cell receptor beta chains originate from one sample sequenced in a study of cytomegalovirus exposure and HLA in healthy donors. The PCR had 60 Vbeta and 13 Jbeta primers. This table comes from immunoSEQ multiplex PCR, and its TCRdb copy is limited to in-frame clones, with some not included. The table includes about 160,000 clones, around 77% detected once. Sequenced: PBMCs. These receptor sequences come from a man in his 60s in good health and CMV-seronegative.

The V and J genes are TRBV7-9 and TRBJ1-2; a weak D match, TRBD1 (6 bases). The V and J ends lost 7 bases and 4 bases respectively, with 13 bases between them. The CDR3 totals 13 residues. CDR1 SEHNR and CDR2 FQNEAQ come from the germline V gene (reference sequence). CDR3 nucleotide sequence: TGTGCCAGCACCCAACAGGGCCTCTATGGCTACACCTTC. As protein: CASTQQGLYGYTF.

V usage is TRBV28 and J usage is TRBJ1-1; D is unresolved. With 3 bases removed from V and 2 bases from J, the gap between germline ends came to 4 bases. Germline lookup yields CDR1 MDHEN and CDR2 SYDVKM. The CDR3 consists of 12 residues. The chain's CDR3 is CASSFRNTEAFF. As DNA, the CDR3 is TGTGCCAGCAGTTTTAGAAACACTGAAGCTTTCTTT. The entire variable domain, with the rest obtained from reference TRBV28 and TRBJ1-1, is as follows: DVKVTQSSRYLVKRTGEKVFLECVQDMDHENMFWYRQDPGLGLRLIYFSYDVKMKEKGDIPEGYSVSREKKERFSLILESASTNQTSMYLCASSFRNTEAFFGQGTRLTVV.

CDR3 in amino acids: CASSLMEGAISGYTF. CDR3 DNA: TGTGCCAGCAGCTTAATGGAGGGGGCAATTTCAGGCTACACCTTC. The chain links TRBV11-1 to TRBJ1-2; 7 bases align to TRBD1. This CDR3 is built from 15 residues. Germline V gives CDR1 SGHAT, CDR2 FQDESV (reference sequence). Trimming took 2 bases from V and 8 from J; bases not matched to a gene: 11.

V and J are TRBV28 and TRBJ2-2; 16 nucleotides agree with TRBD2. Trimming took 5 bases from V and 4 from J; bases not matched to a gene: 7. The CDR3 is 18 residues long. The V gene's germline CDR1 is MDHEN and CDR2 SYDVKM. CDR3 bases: TGTGCCAGCAGTATAGGGGGACTAGCGGGAGGGTCCACCGGGGAGCTGTTTTTT. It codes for CASSIGGLAGGSTGELFF. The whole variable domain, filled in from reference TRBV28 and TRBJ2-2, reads DVKVTQSSRYLVKRTGEKVFLECVQDMDHENMFWYRQDPGLGLRLIYFSYDVKMKEKGDIPEGYSVSREKKERFSLILESASTNQTSMYLCASSIGGLAGGSTGELFFGEGSRLTVL.

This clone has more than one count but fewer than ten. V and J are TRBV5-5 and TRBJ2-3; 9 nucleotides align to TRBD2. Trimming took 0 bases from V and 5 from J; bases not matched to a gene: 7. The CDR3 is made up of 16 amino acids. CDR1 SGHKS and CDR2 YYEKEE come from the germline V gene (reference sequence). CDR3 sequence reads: CASSLDGREGIDTQYF. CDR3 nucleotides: TGTGCCAGCAGCTTGGACGGGCGGGAGGGCATAGATACGCAGTATTTT. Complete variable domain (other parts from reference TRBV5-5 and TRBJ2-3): DAGVTQSPTHLIKTRGQQVTLRCSPISGHKSVSWYQQVLGQGPQFIFQYYEKEERGRGNFPDRFSARQFPNYSSELNVNALLLGDSALYLCASSLDGREGIDTQYFGPGTRLTVL.

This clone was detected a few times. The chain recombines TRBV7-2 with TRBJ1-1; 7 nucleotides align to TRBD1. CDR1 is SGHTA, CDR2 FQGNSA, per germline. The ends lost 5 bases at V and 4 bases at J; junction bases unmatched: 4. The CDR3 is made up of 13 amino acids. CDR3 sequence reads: CASSADRVTEAFF. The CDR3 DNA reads TGTGCCAGCAGCGCCGACAGGGTCACTGAAGCTTTCTTT.

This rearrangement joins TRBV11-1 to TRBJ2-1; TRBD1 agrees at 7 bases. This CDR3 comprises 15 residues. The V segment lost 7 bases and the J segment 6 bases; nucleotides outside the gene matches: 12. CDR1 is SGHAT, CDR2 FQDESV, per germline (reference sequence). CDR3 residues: CASTFSRQGINEQFF. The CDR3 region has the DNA TGTGCCAGCACCTTTTCTCGACAGGGAATCAATGAGCAGTTCTTC.

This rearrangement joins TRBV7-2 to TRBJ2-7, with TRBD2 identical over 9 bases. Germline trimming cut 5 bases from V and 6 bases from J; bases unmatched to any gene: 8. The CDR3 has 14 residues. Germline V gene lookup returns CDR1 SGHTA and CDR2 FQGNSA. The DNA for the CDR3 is TGTGCCAGCAGCCCCCGAGGCGGGGGGGGCGAGCAGTACTTC. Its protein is CASSPRGGGGEQYF. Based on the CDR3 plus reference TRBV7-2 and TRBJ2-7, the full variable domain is GAGVSQSPSNKVTEKGKDVELRCDPISGHTALYWYRQSLGQGLEFLIYFQGNSAPDKSGLPSDRFSAERTGGSVSTLTIQRTQQEDSAVYLCASSPRGGGGEQYFGPGTRLTVT.

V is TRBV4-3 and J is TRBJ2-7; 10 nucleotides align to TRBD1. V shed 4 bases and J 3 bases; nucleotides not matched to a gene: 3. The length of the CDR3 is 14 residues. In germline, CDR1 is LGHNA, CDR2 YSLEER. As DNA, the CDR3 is TGCGCCAGCAGCCCCAGGACAGGGGGCTACGAGCAGTACTTC. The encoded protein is CASSPRTGGYEQYF.

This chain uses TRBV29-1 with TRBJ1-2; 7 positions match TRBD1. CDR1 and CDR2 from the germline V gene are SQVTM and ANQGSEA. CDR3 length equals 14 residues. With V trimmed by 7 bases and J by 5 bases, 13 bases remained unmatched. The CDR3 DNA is TGCAGCGGCATGATACAGGGGCCCGGGTATGGCTACACCTTC. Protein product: CSGMIQGPGYGYTF.

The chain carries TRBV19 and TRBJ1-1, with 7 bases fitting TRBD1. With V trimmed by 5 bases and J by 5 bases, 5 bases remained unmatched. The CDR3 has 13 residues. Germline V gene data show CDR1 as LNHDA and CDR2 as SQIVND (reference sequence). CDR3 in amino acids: CASSDRDRTEAFF. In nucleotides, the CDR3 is TGTGCCAGTAGTGACAGGGATAGAACTGAAGCTTTCTTT.

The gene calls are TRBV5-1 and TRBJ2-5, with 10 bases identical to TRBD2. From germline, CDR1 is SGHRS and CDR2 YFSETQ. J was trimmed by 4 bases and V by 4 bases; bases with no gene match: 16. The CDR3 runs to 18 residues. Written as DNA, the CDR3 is TGCGCCAGCAGCAGCCCTAGGAGTCTAGCGGGGGCGCGAGAGACCCAGTACTTC. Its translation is CASSSPRSLAGARETQYF. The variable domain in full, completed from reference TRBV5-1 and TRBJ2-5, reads KAGVTQTPRYLIKTRGQQVTLSCSPISGHRSVSWYQQTPGQGLQFLFEYFSETQRNKGNFPGRFSGRQFSNSRSEMNVSTLELGDSALYLCASSSPRSLAGARETQYFGPGTRLLVL.

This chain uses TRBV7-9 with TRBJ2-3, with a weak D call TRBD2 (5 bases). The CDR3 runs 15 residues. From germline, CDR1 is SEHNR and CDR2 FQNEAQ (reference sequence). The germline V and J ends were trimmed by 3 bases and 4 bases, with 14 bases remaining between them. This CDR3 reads CASSLRVAKADTQYF. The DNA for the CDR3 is TGTGCCAGCAGCTTGAGGGTAGCGAAGGCAGATACGCAGTATTTT.

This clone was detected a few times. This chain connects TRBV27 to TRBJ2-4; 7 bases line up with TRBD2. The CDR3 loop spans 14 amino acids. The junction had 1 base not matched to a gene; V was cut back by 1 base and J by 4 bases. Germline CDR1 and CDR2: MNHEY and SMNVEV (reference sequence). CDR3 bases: TGTGCCAGCAGTTTATGGGGAGGGAAAAACATTCAGTACTTC. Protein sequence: CASSLWGGKNIQYF.

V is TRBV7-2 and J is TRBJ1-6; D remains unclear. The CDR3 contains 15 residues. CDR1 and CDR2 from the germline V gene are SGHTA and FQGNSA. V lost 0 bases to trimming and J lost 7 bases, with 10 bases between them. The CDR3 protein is CASSLAAPSNSPLHF. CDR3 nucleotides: TGTGCCAGCAGCTTAGCGGCCCCTTCAAATTCACCCCTCCACTTT.

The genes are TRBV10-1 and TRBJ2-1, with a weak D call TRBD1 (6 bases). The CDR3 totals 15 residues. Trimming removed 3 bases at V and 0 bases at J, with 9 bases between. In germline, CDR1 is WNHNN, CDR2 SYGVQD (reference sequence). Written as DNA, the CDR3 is TGCGCCAGCAGTGAAACAGGGAGCTCCTACAATGAGCAGTTCTTC. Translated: CASSETGSSYNEQFF.

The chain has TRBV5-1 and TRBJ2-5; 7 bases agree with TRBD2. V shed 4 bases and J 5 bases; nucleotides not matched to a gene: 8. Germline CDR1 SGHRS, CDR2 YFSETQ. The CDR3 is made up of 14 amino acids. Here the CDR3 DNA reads TGCGCCAGCAGCCCAGCGGGATTTGGGGAGACCCAGTACTTC. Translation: CASSPAGFGETQYF.

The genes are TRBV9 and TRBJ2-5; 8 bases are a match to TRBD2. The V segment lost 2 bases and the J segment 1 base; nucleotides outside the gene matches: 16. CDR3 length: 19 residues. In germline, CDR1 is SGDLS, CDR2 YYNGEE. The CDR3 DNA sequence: TGTGCCAGCAGCGTTAGCGGGGTTCGATCCGGGGGGGGCCAAGAGACCCAGTACTTC. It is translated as CASSVSGVRSGGGQETQYF.

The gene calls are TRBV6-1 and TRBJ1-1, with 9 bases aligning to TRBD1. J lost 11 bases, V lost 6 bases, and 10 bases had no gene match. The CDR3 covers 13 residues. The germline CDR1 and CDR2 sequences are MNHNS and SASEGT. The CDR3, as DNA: TGTGCCAGCAGGGGGGACAGGGCCCTCGGGGCTTTCTTT. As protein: CASRGDRALGAFF.

The CDR3 here is CASSQYPTGTTYEQFF. The CDR3 DNA is TGTGCCAGCAGTCAATACCCGACAGGGACCACCTATGAGCAGTTCTTC. The chain combines TRBV28 with TRBJ2-1, with 7 bases aligning to TRBD1. V trimming: 5 bases; J trimming: 8 bases; junction bases outside the gene matches: 15. CDR1 is MDHEN and CDR2 is SYDVKM in the germline V gene. The CDR3 length is 16 residues.

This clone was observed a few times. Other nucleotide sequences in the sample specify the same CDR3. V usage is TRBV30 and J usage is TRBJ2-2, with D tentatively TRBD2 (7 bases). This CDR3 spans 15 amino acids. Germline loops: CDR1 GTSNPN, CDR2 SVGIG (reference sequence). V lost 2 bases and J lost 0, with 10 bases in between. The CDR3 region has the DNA TGTGCCTGGAGTAGGGGGGGGACGAACACCGGGGAGCTGTTTTTT. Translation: CAWSRGGTNTGELFF. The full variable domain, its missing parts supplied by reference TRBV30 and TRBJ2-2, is SQTIHQWPATLVQPVGSPLSLECTVEGTSNPNLYWYRQAAGRGLQLLFYSVGIGQISSEVPQNLSASRPQDRQFILSSKKLLLSDSGFYLCAWSRGGTNTGELFFGEGSRLTVL.

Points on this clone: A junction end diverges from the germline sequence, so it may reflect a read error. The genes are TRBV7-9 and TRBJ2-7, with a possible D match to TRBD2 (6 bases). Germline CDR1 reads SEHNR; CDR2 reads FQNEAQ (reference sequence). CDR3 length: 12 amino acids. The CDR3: CSSSLSGSEQYF. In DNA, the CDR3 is TGTTCCAGCAGCTTAAGCGGGTCCGAGCAGTACTTC.

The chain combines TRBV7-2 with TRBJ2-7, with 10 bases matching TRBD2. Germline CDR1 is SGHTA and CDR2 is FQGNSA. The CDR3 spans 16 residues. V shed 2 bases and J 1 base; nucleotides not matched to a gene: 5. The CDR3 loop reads CASSLMSGRASYEQYF. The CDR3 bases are TGTGCCAGCAGCTTAATGAGCGGGAGGGCGTCCTACGAGCAGTACTTC.

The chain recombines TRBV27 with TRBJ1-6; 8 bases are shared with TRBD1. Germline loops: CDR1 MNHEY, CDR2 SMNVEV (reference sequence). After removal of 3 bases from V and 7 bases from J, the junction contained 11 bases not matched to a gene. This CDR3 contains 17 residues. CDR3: CASSFSIRGLGNSPLHF. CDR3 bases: TGTGCCAGCAGTTTTTCGATCAGGGGGCTAGGGAATTCACCCCTCCACTTT.

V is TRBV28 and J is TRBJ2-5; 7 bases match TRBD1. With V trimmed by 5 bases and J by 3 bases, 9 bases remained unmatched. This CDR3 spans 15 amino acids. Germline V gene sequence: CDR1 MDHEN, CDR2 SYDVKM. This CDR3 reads CASSPLYRGEETQYF. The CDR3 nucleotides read TGTGCCAGCAGTCCCCTTTACAGGGGAGAAGAGACCCAGTACTTC.

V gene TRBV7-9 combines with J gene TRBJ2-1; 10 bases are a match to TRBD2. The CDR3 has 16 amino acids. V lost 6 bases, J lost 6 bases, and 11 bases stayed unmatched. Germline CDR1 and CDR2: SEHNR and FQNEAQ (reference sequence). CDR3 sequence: CASRVPLAGEGNEQFF. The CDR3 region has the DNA TGTGCCAGCAGGGTTCCTCTAGCGGGGGAGGGCAATGAGCAGTTCTTC.

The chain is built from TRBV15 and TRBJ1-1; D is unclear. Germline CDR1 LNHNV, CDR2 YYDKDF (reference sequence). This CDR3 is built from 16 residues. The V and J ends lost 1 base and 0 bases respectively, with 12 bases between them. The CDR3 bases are TGTGCCACCAGCAGAGGGGGAGGAATCATGAACACTGAAGCTTTCTTT. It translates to CATSRGGGIMNTEAFF.

This chain's CDR3 is CASSSTRTQGQYF. CDR3 bases: TGCGCCAGCAGCTCCACGAGGACGCAGGGCCAGTACTTC. The rearrangement uses TRBV5-1 and TRBJ2-5; tentatively, D is TRBD1 (5 bases). The CDR3 covers 13 residues. CDR1 is SGHRS and CDR2 is YFSETQ in the germline V gene. V lost 3 bases to trimming and J lost 10 bases, with 16 bases between them.

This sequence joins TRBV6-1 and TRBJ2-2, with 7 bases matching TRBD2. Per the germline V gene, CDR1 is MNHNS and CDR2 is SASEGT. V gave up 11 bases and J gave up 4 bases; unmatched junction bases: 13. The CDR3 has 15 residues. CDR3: CALTPELARTGELFF. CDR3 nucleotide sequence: TGTGCCCTGACTCCCGAACTAGCGCGCACCGGGGAGCTGTTTTTT.

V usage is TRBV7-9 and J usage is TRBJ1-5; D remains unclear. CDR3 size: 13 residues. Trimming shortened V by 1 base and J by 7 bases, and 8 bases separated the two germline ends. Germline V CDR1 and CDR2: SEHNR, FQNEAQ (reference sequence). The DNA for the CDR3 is TGTGCCAGCAGCTTAGGTCTAAGCCAGCCCCAGCATTTT. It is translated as CASSLGLSQPQHF.

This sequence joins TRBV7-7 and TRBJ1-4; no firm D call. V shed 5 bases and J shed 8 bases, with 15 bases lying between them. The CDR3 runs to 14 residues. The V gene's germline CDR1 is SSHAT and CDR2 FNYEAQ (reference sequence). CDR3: CASSPRRAGEKLFF. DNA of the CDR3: TGTGCCAGCAGCCCCAGAAGGGCGGGCGAAAAACTGTTTTTT.